The clone carrying this T cell receptor (beta chain) turned up a few times. The data were obtained in a study of patients and donors after allogeneic stem cell transplantation. Trimming left V 5 bases short and J 6 bases short, with 19 bases between. The CDR3 has 15 residues. TCRdb recomputed calls from the RT-PCR reads with MiXCR, one row per CDR3 protein. The repertoire holds about 88,000 distinct CDR3 sequences, with approximately 49% as singletons. Sequencing was carried out using blood, either unsorted or a sorted T cell fraction (not recorded which). V and J are TRBV12-3 or TRBV12-4 and TRBJ1-2; D not resolved. This receptor was identified in a human donor who was either an allogeneic HSCT recipient or a stem cell or donor lymphocyte infusion donor (not recorded which). It is not recorded whose cells these are; they may come from a transplant donor. CDR3 protein: CASSLYAQAGDGYTF. The CDR3 DNA is TGTGCCAGCAGTCTTTACGCGCAGGCAGGAGATGGCTACACCTTC.